This paragraph reports one T cell receptor beta chain. Its cognate antigen is unknown. The data are from a study of T cell responses to AZD1222 COVID-19 vaccine. The CDR3 has 19 amino acids. The V gene end was trimmed by 4 bases and the J gene end by 5 bases; junction bases not matched to a gene: 20. The germline V gene encodes CDR1 SGHRS and CDR2 YFSETQ. Assay used: immunoSEQ multiplex PCR; TCRdb lists only in-frame clones, some missing. The table shows 150,000 or so clones, with almost 95% occurring only once. Whole-study results and caveats: Breadth and depth of Spike-specific TCRs rose after two AZD1222 doses. Mostly white British, mostly female donors; authors suggested clonal diversity may be underestimated. No day 14 peak samples; only post-peak repertoires were characterized.

This chain links TRBV5-1 with TRBJ2-5; 10 bases match TRBD1. The receptor's source is an adult who received the AZD1222 COVID-19 vaccine. Sample: peripheral blood, taken 28 days after the second AZD1222 dose. In DNA form, the CDR3 reads TGCGCCAGCAGCCGCTCCTATAATATGCTGACAGGGGGCTGGGAGACCCAGTACTTC. Residues: CASSRSYNMLTGGWETQYF.